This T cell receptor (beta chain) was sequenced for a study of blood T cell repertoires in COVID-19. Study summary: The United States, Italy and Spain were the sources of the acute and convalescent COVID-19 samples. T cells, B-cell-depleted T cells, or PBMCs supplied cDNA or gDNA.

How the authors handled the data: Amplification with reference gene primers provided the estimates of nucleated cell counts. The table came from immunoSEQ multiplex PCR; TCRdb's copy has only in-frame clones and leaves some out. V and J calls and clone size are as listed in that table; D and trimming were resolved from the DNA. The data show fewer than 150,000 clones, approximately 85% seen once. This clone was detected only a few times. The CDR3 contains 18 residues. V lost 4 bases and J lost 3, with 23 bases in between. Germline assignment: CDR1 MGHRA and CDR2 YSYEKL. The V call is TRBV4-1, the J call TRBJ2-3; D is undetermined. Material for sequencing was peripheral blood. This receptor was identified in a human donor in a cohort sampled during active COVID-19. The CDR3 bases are TGCGCCAGCAGCCGATCATCGGGTTTCCCTGGAGCGACAGATACGCAGTATTTT. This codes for CASSRSSGFPGATDTQYF.